Sequencing of this T cell receptor beta chain was carried out in a study of STAT5B mutations in CD4+ large granular lymphocyte leukemia. Healthy controls were blood donor buffy coats. Method: immunoSEQ multiplex PCR; TCRdb's copy keeps in-frame clones and lacks some. In the table there are approximately 33,000 clones, around 88% of which are singletons. The CDR3 length is 17 residues. Trimming cost V 2 bases and J 2 bases; bases outside gene matches: 7. Germline CDR1 and CDR2: SGHVS and FQNEAQ. What was sequenced was CD4+ T cells from blood buffy coats. The receptor comes from a human donor in good health. V gene TRBV7-8 combines with J gene TRBJ1-1; 11 bases agree with TRBD1. CDR3 residues: CASSLRTGGLSNTEAFF. CDR3 in DNA: TGTGCCAGCAGCTTACGGACAGGGGGCCTTTCCAACACTGAAGCTTTCTTT.